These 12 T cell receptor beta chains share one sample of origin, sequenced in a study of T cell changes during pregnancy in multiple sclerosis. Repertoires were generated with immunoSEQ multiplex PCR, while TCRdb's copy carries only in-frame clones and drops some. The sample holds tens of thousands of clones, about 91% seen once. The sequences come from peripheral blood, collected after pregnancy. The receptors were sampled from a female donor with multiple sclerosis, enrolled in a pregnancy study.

The CDR3 reads CASSITLAEVTDTQYF. In DNA form, the CDR3 reads TGTGCCAGTAGTATAACCCTAGCGGAGGTCACAGATACGCAGTATTTT. The chain employs TRBV19 and TRBJ2-3, with 7 bases lining up with TRBD2. CDR1 and CDR2 from the germline V gene are LNHDA and SQIVND (reference sequence). Trimming took 2 bases from V and 2 from J; bases not matched to a gene: 7. This CDR3 is built from 16 residues.

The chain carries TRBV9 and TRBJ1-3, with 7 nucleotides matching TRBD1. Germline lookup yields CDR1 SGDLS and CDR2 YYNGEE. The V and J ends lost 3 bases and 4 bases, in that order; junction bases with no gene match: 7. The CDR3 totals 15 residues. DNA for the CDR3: TGTGCCAGCAGCGCCGGACAGGTTTCGGGAAACACCATATATTTT. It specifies CASSAGQVSGNTIYF.

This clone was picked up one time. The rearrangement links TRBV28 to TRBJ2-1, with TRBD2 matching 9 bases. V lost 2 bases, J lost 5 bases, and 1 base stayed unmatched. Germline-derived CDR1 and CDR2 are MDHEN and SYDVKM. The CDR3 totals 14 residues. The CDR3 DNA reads TGTGCCAGCAGTTTAGTAGCGGGAGACAATGAGCAGTTCTTC. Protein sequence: CASSLVAGDNEQFF.

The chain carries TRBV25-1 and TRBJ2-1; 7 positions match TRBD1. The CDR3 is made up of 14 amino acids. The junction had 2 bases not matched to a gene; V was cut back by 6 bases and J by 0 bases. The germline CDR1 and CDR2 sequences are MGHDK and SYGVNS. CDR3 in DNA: TGTGCCAGCAGGGACAGGAGCTCCTACAATGAGCAGTTCTTC. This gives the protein CASRDRSSYNEQFF.

The chain's CDR3 is CASSLGTGANQPQHF. In DNA, the CDR3 is TGCGCCAGCAGCTTGGGGACAGGGGCAAATCAGCCCCAGCATTTT. The genes are TRBV5-1 and TRBJ1-5; 9 nucleotides align to TRBD1. In germline, CDR1 is SGHRS, CDR2 YFSETQ. This CDR3 has 15 amino acids. V shed 0 bases and J 4 bases; nucleotides not matched to a gene: 2.

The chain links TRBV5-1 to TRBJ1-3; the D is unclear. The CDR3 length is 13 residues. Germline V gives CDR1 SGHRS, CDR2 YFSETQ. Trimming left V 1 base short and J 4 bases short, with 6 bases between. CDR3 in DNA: TGCGCCAGCAGCTTGTTAGAGGGAAACACCATATATTTT. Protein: CASSLLEGNTIYF.

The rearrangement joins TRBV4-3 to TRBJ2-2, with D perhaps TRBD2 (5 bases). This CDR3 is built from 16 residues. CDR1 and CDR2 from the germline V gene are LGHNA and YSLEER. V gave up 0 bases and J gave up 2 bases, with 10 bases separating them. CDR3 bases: TGCGCCAGCAGCCAAGATACGAGCGGTAACACCGGGGAGCTGTTTTTT. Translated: CASSQDTSGNTGELFF.

CDR3 in amino acids: CASSPQSTEAFF. The CDR3 DNA is TGTGCCAGTAGTCCACAGAGCACTGAAGCTTTCTTT. The rearrangement links TRBV19 to TRBJ1-1; no clear D gene. Looked up from germline, CDR1 is LNHDA and CDR2 is SQIVND (reference sequence). V lost 5 bases to trimming and J lost 4 bases, with 8 bases between them. The CDR3 length is 12 residues.

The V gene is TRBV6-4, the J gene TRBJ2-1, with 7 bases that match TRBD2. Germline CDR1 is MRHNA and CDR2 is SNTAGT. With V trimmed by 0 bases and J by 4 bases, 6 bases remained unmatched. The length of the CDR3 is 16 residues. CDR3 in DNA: TGTGCCAGCAGTGACTCGGCGGGAGTAGGGTACAATGAGCAGTTCTTC. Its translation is CASSDSAGVGYNEQFF.

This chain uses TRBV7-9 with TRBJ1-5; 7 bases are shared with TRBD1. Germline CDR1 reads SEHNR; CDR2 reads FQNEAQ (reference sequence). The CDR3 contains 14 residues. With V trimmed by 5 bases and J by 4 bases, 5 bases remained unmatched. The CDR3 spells CASSQGQPNQPQHF. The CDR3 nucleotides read TGTGCCAGCAGCCAGGGACAGCCTAATCAGCCCCAGCATTTT.

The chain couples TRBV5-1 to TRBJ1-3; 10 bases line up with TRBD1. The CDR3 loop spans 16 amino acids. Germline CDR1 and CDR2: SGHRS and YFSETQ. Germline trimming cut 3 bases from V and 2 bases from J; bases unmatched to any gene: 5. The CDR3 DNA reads TGCGCCAGCAGCTCAACCGGGACAGGGGCTGGAAACACCATATATTTT. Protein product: CASSSTGTGAGNTIYF.

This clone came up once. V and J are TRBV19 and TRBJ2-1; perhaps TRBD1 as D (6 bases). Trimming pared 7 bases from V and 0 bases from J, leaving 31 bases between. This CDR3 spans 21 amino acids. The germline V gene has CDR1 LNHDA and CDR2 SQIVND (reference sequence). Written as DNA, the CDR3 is TGTGCCAGTACCCTCGATGGGGGCTGGGGGATTAGGCCGAGCTCCTACAATGAGCAGTTCTTC. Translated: CASTLDGGWGIRPSSYNEQFF.